This passage covers 22 T cell receptor beta chains from one sample sequenced in a study. TCRdb redid the calling of the RT-PCR reads with MiXCR, one entry per CDR3 protein. The sample carries around 700,000 distinct CDR3 sequences, about 14% recorded once. The sample was memory CD4+ T cells from blood. The receptor set was obtained from a female donor in good health, serving as a healthy control.

The table lists this clonotype with a few counts. The J gene is TRBJ1-1, the V gene TRBV12-3 or TRBV12-4; no definite D call. Trimming took off 7 bases at V and 0 bases at J, with 15 bases between the two ends. The CDR3 covers 15 residues. The CDR3 DNA follows: TGTGCCAGCATTGGGTTCGTCAGCATGAACACTGAAGCTTTCTTT. Protein sequence: CASIGFVSMNTEAFF.

This clonotype came up a few times. This rearrangement joins TRBV7-2 to TRBJ1-2; possible D gene TRBD1, 6 bases. Germline V CDR1 and CDR2: SGHTA, FQGNSA. V lost 3 bases, J lost 4 bases, and 18 bases lay in between. The CDR3 is made up of 16 amino acids. The CDR3 DNA follows: TGTGCCAGCAGCTTCGGATCACAGGGCGGCCGCTATGGCTACACCTTC. Amino acid sequence: CASSFGSQGGRYGYTF.

In this sample, this clonotype turned up a few times. The gene calls are TRBV27 and TRBJ1-3, with D tentatively TRBD1 (5 bases). The V and J ends lost 3 bases and 4 bases respectively, with 7 bases between them. The CDR3 extends over 13 amino acids. The V gene's germline CDR1 is MNHEY and CDR2 SMNVEV (reference sequence). The CDR3 spells CASSFREGNTIYF. CDR3 sequence (DNA): TGTGCCAGCAGTTTCAGGGAAGGAAACACCATATATTTT.

This clonotype was counted between two and nine times. The genes are TRBV7-2 and TRBJ1-4; D ambiguous. V was trimmed by 5 bases and J by 8 bases, leaving 21 bases between them. This CDR3 contains 16 residues. Germline V CDR1 and CDR2: SGHTA, FQGNSA. The CDR3 nucleotides read TGTGCCAGCAGCCGAACTGTCGGCCAGGAAAACGAAAAACTGTTTTTT. It encodes CASSRTVGQENEKLFF.

This clonotype has just a few counts. This chain links TRBV6-1 with TRBJ1-1; 11 bases map to TRBD1. The CDR3 has 15 residues. The V segment lost 4 bases and the J segment 4 bases; nucleotides outside the gene matches: 5. Germline-derived CDR1 and CDR2 are MNHNS and SASEGT. The CDR3 region has the DNA TGTGCCAGCAGTGCCGGGACAGGGGGGTCCACTGAAGCTTTCTTT. Protein: CASSAGTGGSTEAFF.

Only a few counts were recorded for this clonotype. This chain joins TRBV28 and TRBJ2-1; TRBD1 might be the D (6 bases). The CDR3 sequence is 15 residues long. In germline, CDR1 is MDHEN, CDR2 SYDVKM. V dropped 5 bases and J dropped 0 bases, with 11 bases sitting between them. The chain's CDR3 is CASSRDRSSYNEQFF. The CDR3 region has the DNA TGTGCCAGCAGTCGTGACAGGAGCTCCTACAATGAGCAGTTCTTC.

The chain joins TRBV20-1 to TRBJ1-4; the D is unclear. This CDR3 comprises 15 residues. V was shortened by 2 bases and J by 4 bases, with 14 bases between the two germline ends. The germline gives CDR1 DFQATT, CDR2 SNEGSKA (reference sequence). As DNA, the CDR3 is TGCAGTGCTAGATCCCCGGCGGGCAGTAATGAAAAACTGTTTTTT. It specifies CSARSPAGSNEKLFF.

The chain couples TRBV6-2 or TRBV6-3 to TRBJ2-7, with TRBD2 matching over 14 bases. The CDR3 spans 19 residues. Germline V gene data show CDR1 as MNHEY and CDR2 as SVGEGT. The V segment lost 2 bases and the J segment 7 bases; nucleotides outside the gene matches: 16. The CDR3 DNA is TGTGCCAGCAGTTACACCAGACCGGGACTAGCGGGGGCCTCTCGAGAGCAGTACTTC. Its translation is CASSYTRPGLAGASREQYF.

In this sample, this clonotype turned up a few times. The V gene is TRBV2, the J gene TRBJ2-2; D remains unclear. V lost 10 bases to trimming and J lost 6 bases, with 15 bases between them. Germline V gene sequence: CDR1 SNHLY, CDR2 FYNNEI. The CDR3 sequence is 13 residues long. CDR3 residues: CATGQLGPGELFF. CDR3 coding DNA: TGTGCCACAGGCCAACTTGGCCCCGGGGAGCTGTTTTTT.

The chain combines TRBV5-4 with TRBJ2-2, with a weak D call TRBD1 (6 bases). The CDR3 contains 17 residues. Germline CDR1 reads SGHNT; CDR2 reads YYREEE (reference sequence). The V gene lost 4 bases and the J gene lost 2 bases, with 18 bases spanning the gap. CDR3: CASSPGGAGANTGELFF. The DNA of the CDR3 is TGTGCCAGCAGCCCGGGCGGAGCAGGGGCCAACACCGGGGAGCTGTTTTTT.

With respect to this clonotype: A much larger clonotype is one base distant, so this may be a read error. The chain employs TRBV6-5 and TRBJ2-1, with 14 bases identical to TRBD2. The CDR3 runs to 16 residues. Germline-derived CDR1 and CDR2 are MNHEY and SVGAGI. The J segment lost 6 bases and the V segment lost 7 bases, leaving 8 bases of the junction unmatched. Here the CDR3 reads CASTKIGTSGSNEQFF. The CDR3 nucleotides read TGTGCCAGCACCAAGATCGGGACTAGCGGGAGCAATGAGCAGTTCTTC.

V gene TRBV12-3 or TRBV12-4 combines with J gene TRBJ2-1; TRBD2 agrees at 8 bases. The CDR3 consists of 16 residues. The junction had 14 bases not matched to a gene; V was cut back by 5 bases and J by 8 bases. CDR3 DNA sequence: TGTGCCAGCAGTCCAGAACGAGTCGGGGGGGCCGATGAGCAGTTCTTC. Amino acid sequence: CASSPERVGGADEQFF.

This clonotype was counted between two and nine times. This chain connects TRBV4-3 to TRBJ1-1; 9 bases match TRBD1. V was pared by 3 bases and J by 1 base, with 6 bases of the junction left unmatched. CDR3 length: 16 amino acids. CDR1 and CDR2 from the germline V gene are LGHNA and YSLEER. The CDR3 here is CASSQSGQGWNTEAFF. In nucleotides, the CDR3 is TGCGCCAGCAGCCAGTCGGGACAGGGATGGAACACTGAAGCTTTCTTT.

This clonotype was counted a few times. V is TRBV11-2 and J is TRBJ2-2; 8 nucleotides align to TRBD2. The V gene's germline CDR1 is SGHAT and CDR2 FQNNGV. J lost 6 bases, V lost 1 base, and 4 bases had no gene match. This CDR3 has 15 residues. Written as DNA, the CDR3 is TGTGCCAGCAGCTTAGTCGCCGGGGGGGCCGGGGAGCTGTTTTTT. Its protein product is CASSLVAGGAGELFF.

This clonotype has just a few counts. This chain uses TRBV6-2 or TRBV6-3 with TRBJ1-5; 10 nucleotides agree with TRBD1. The trim removed 6 bases at V and 7 bases at J, leaving 12 bases unmatched. The CDR3 loop spans 16 amino acids. Germline V CDR1 and CDR2: MNHEY, SVGEGT. The CDR3 spells CASRRLLTGGEQPQHF. The CDR3 DNA is TGTGCCAGCAGACGCTTACTGACAGGGGGCGAACAGCCCCAGCATTTT.

Ten or more counts support this clonotype. The chain uses TRBV12-3 or TRBV12-4 and TRBJ2-1, with 7 positions matching TRBD2. Germline trimming cut 6 bases from V and 6 bases from J; bases unmatched to any gene: 5. The CDR3 runs 13 residues. The CDR3 spells CASSQLATNEQFF. The DNA of the CDR3 is TGTGCCAGCAGCCAACTAGCGACCAATGAGCAGTTCTTC.

In this sample, this clonotype turned up many times. The V gene is TRBV5-1, the J gene TRBJ1-6; no reliable D call. V was shortened by 0 bases and J by 7 bases, with 8 bases between the two germline ends. This CDR3 region has 14 residues. The germline V gene encodes CDR1 SGHRS and CDR2 YFSETQ. This CDR3 is CASSLDSFNSPLHF. The CDR3 nucleotides are TGCGCCAGCAGCTTGGATAGTTTCAATTCACCCCTCCACTTT.

This clonotype was found a few times. This chain uses TRBV19 with TRBJ2-3; 8 nucleotides match TRBD2. Germline V gives CDR1 LNHDA, CDR2 SQIVND (reference sequence). With V trimmed by 4 bases and J by 5 bases, 11 bases remained unmatched. This CDR3 comprises 16 residues. The CDR3 DNA reads TGTGCCAGTAGTAGCCCTCCCGGGAGGGCCGAAGATACGCAGTATTTT. Translation: CASSSPPGRAEDTQYF.

This clonotype was recorded at least ten times. The chain recombines TRBV5-1 with TRBJ2-7; unclear D gene. Trimming cost V 4 bases and J 2 bases, with 10 bases left between them. There are 13 residues in the CDR3. Germline V gene sequence: CDR1 SGHRS, CDR2 YFSETQ. CDR3 nucleotide sequence: TGCGCCAGCAGCCAGTCCTGGGCCTACGAGCAGTACTTC. Amino acids: CASSQSWAYEQYF.

This clonotype was recorded a few times. This sequence joins TRBV27 and TRBJ1-1; 9 nucleotides match TRBD1. V lost 6 bases and J lost 12; bases outside the gene matches: 11. Germline-derived CDR1 and CDR2 are MNHEY and SMNVEV (reference sequence). There are 13 residues in the CDR3. CDR3 loop: CASRGATGGEPFF. CDR3 nucleotide sequence: TGTGCCAGCAGAGGAGCAACAGGGGGCGAACCTTTCTTT.

Comment on this clonotype: The germline gene is not matched at one end of the junction; a read error may be the cause. V and J are TRBV12-3 or TRBV12-4 and TRBJ2-7; D uncertain. The CDR3 is 13 residues long. Here the CDR3 reads CASSLNGAYKQYF. CDR3 DNA sequence: TGTGCCAGCAGTTTAAACGGTGCCTACAAGCAGTACTTC.

This clonotype was detected many times. V gene TRBV4-3 combines with J gene TRBJ1-1; TRBD1 might be the D (6 bases). This CDR3 contains 14 residues. Trimming left V 1 base short and J 9 bases short, with 15 bases between. Germline CDR1 and CDR2: LGHNA and YSLEER. The DNA for the CDR3 is TGCGCCAGCAGCCAAGGAGAACGGCGGGACAAAGCTTTCTTT. This sequence encodes CASSQGERRDKAFF.